One and the same sample provided the 21 T cell receptor beta chains below, sequenced in a study of identical twins. MiXCR was run by TCRdb on the 5' RACE reads, yielding one entry per CDR3 protein. The data hold roughly 570,000 distinct CDR3 sequences, with 9.6% observed a single time. The same specimen was also included in a second study, on yellow fever vaccine responses in identical twins.

Source material: PBMCs. These receptors were collected from a woman aged 18-29 years in good health.

V usage is TRBV18 and J usage is TRBJ2-7; D not resolved. Trimming left V 0 bases short and J 7 bases short, with 10 bases between. The CDR3 is 13 residues long. Germline CDR1 and CDR2: KGHSH and LQKENI. This chain's CDR3 is CASSPPATTEQYF. Here the CDR3 DNA reads TGTGCCAGCTCACCACCAGCGACAACTGAGCAGTACTTC.

This clonotype was seen only a few times. The rearrangement links TRBV6-2 or TRBV6-3 to TRBJ2-1; 7 bases align to TRBD2. Germline values: CDR1 MNHEY, CDR2 SVGEGT. CDR3 length: 14 amino acids. J was trimmed by 6 bases and V by 4 bases; bases with no gene match: 6. CDR3 region: CASSFAGEVNEQFF. The CDR3 DNA follows: TGTGCCAGCAGTTTCGCGGGAGAGGTCAATGAGCAGTTCTTC.

The gene calls are TRBV4-3 and TRBJ2-3; TRBD2 matches at 13 bases. J lost 3 bases, V lost 0 bases, and 9 bases had no gene match. This CDR3 spans 19 amino acids. Germline V gene sequence: CDR1 LGHNA, CDR2 YSLEER. The DNA for the CDR3 is TGCGCCAGCAGCCAAGAACTAGCGGGAGGGAGCGTAAGGACAGATACGCAGTATTTT. It yields the protein CASSQELAGGSVRTDTQYF.

This clonotype was recorded a few times. The genes are TRBV6-5 and TRBJ1-2, with no clear D. The V gene's germline CDR1 is MNHEY and CDR2 SVGAGI. This CDR3 region has 16 residues. V lost 4 bases, J lost 3 bases, and 18 bases lay in between. The CDR3 region has the DNA TGTGCCAGCAGTTCTACCCCTGCCGGGAACCACTATGGCTACACCTTC. Amino acids: CASSSTPAGNHYGYTF.

This clonotype has at least ten counts. The V gene is TRBV24-1, the J gene TRBJ2-1, with unresolved D. The V end was cut by 5 bases, the J end by 6 bases, with 16 bases between. Germline CDR1 is KGHDR and CDR2 is SFDVKD. The CDR3 covers 15 residues. DNA for the CDR3: TGTGCCACCAGTGCTCCCCCCGGAGCGACCAATGAGCAGTTCTTC. This codes for CATSAPPGATNEQFF.

This clonotype was found many times. The chain is built from TRBV25-1 and TRBJ2-7, with 8 positions matching TRBD1. The V segment lost 6 bases and the J segment 3 bases; nucleotides outside the gene matches: 13. The CDR3 has 16 amino acids. The germline V gene encodes CDR1 MGHDK and CDR2 SYGVNS. In DNA form, the CDR3 reads TGTGCCAGCAGGGAGAAAGGACAGGGCTCCTTCTACGAGCAGTACTTC. Translating it yields CASREKGQGSFYEQYF.

With respect to this clonotype: Compared with germline, one end of the junction differs, possibly owing to a read error. This chain joins TRBV7-8 and TRBJ2-1; TRBD1 agrees at 12 bases. The CDR3 runs to 14 residues. Germline loops: CDR1 SGHVS, CDR2 FQNEAQ. CDR3 sequence reads: CASSVHRDRGPGYF. The CDR3 region has the DNA TGTGCCAGCAGCGTTCACCGGGACAGGGGGCCCGGTTACTTC.

In its sample, this clonotype was seen a few times. The chain has TRBV9 and TRBJ2-2; D not certain. Germline V gene lookup returns CDR1 SGDLS and CDR2 YYNGEE. Deletions cut 3 bases from V and 6 bases from J, with 15 bases between. The CDR3 runs to 15 residues. This chain's CDR3 is CASSADPFSAGELFF. The CDR3 coding sequence is TGTGCCAGCAGCGCGGACCCTTTTTCGGCCGGGGAGCTGTTTTTT.

This clonotype has only a few counts. The chain couples TRBV20-1 to TRBJ2-5; 7 bases align to TRBD2. CDR1 and CDR2 from the germline V gene are DFQATT and SNEGSKA (reference sequence). CDR3 length equals 16 residues. V shed 1 base, J shed 5 bases, and the junction held 13 bases outside the gene matches. In DNA, the CDR3 is TGCAGTGCTAGAGGGGATCCGGGACTAAGAGGGGAGACCCAGTACTTC. Protein product: CSARGDPGLRGETQYF.

V usage is TRBV9 and J usage is TRBJ1-4, with D unresolved. The CDR3 loop spans 14 amino acids. Germline CDR1 and CDR2: SGDLS and YYNGEE. The V and J ends lost 4 bases and 5 bases respectively, with 12 bases between them. The chain's CDR3 is CASSPMGPNEKLFF. DNA of the CDR3: TGTGCCAGCAGCCCCATGGGCCCGAATGAAAAACTGTTTTTT.

The chain combines TRBV19 with TRBJ2-4; TRBD1 agrees at 7 bases. The V gene end was trimmed by 5 bases and the J gene end by 2 bases; junction bases not matched to a gene: 9. The CDR3 contains 16 residues. CDR1 and CDR2 from the germline V gene are LNHDA and SQIVND (reference sequence). CDR3 sequence: CASSGLTGQTKNIQYF. Here the CDR3 DNA reads TGTGCCAGTAGTGGATTGACGGGACAGACCAAAAACATTCAGTACTTC.

This clonotype has just a few counts. The CDR3 nucleotides are TGTGCCAGCAGCTTGGACGTAGGAACCTACGAGCAGTACTTC. It yields the protein CASSLDVGTYEQYF. The chain combines TRBV5-5 with TRBJ2-7; no firm D call. V was cut by 0 bases and J by 2 bases, with 9 bases left in between. The CDR3 has 14 amino acids. Germline V CDR1 and CDR2: SGHKS, YYEKEE (reference sequence).

This clonotype was observed a few times. The chain carries TRBV4-1 and TRBJ1-2; D is uncertain. The CDR3 sequence is 15 residues long. V was cut by 5 bases and J by 2 bases, with 15 bases left in between. The germline V gene has CDR1 MGHRA and CDR2 YSYEKL. Here the CDR3 DNA reads TGCGCCAGCAGCTCCCGGGAGGGATCGAACTATGGCTACACCTTC. Translation gives CASSSREGSNYGYTF.

This clonotype was observed many times. The chain recombines TRBV5-6 with TRBJ2-7, with D possibly being TRBD2 (5 bases). Germline lookup yields CDR1 SGHDT and CDR2 YYEEEE. With 2 bases removed from V and 7 bases from J, the gap between germline ends came to 19 bases. The CDR3 loop spans 15 amino acids. The CDR3 is CASSFRGKGGDEQYF. The CDR3 DNA is TGTGCCAGCAGCTTTCGGGGAAAAGGTGGTGATGAGCAGTACTTC. The full variable domain, in which reference TRBV5-6 and TRBJ2-7 provide the parts outside the CDR3, is DAGVTQSPTHLIKTRGQQVTLRCSPKSGHDTVSWYQQALGQGPQFIFQYYEEEERQRGNFPDRFSGHQFPNYSSELNVNALLLGDSALYLCASSFRGKGGDEQYFGPGTRLTVT.

This clonotype has more than one count but fewer than ten. The rearrangement joins TRBV20-1 to TRBJ2-1; TRBD2 agrees at 8 bases. The CDR3 length is 11 residues. V trimming: 4 bases; J trimming: 10 bases; junction bases outside the gene matches: 3. Germline V gene sequence: CDR1 DFQATT, CDR2 SNEGSKA (reference sequence). The CDR3 DNA reads TGCAGTGCTACGTTAGCGGGGGAGCAGTTCTTC. Its protein is CSATLAGEQFF.

CDR3 bases: TGTGCCAGCAGCTTTCGGAGCGGGGGGCGGCGAGAGACCCAGTACTTC. Translation gives CASSFRSGGRRETQYF. This chain uses TRBV11-2 with TRBJ2-5; TRBD2 agrees at 9 bases. Germline V lookup: CDR1 SGHAT, CDR2 FQNNGV. This CDR3 comprises 16 residues. Germline trimming cut 3 bases from V and 4 bases from J; bases unmatched to any gene: 9.

This clonotype has more than one count but fewer than ten. The rearrangement joins TRBV3-1 to TRBJ1-4, with D unclear. Trimming removed 0 bases from V and 13 bases from J, with 9 bases in between. The CDR3 loop spans 12 amino acids. Germline CDR1 and CDR2: LGHDT and YNNKEL (reference sequence). As DNA, the CDR3 is TGTGCCAGCAGCCAAGATCGGAAAAGACTGTTTTTT. This sequence encodes CASSQDRKRLFF.

This clonotype was detected ten times or more. The chain employs TRBV12-3 or TRBV12-4 and TRBJ2-3, with D hard to call. The ends were cut back, 5 bases at V and 7 bases at J, with 10 bases in the middle. The CDR3 loop spans 12 amino acids. The CDR3 loop reads CASSPGPNTQYF. The CDR3 DNA is TGTGCCAGCAGTCCTGGACCCAATACGCAGTATTTT.

This clonotype was recorded at least ten times. The junction differs from germline at one of its ends, possibly a read error. This chain's CDR3 is CASSQVGGLQASTLHF. In DNA, the CDR3 is TGTGCCAGCAGCCAAGTGGGGGGGCTTCAGGCTTCAACCCTCCACTTT. The chain carries TRBV4-2 and TRBJ1-6; tentatively, D is TRBD1 (6 bases). The length of the CDR3 is 16 residues. The germline V gene encodes CDR1 LGHNA and CDR2 YNFKEQ.

This clonotype has at least ten counts. V usage is TRBV7-9 and J usage is TRBJ2-3; D is perhaps TRBD2 (5 bases). The ends were cut back, 7 bases at V and 2 bases at J, with 10 bases in the middle. Germline CDR1 SEHNR, CDR2 FQNEAQ (reference sequence). The CDR3 spans 13 residues. The CDR3 loop reads CASTRGSTDTQYF. Written as DNA, the CDR3 is TGTGCCAGCACAAGAGGGTCCACAGATACGCAGTATTTT.

This clonotype was found many times. This chain uses TRBV29-1 with TRBJ1-1, with 11 bases aligning to TRBD1. V gave up 3 bases and J gave up 3 bases; unmatched junction bases: 3. Germline V gene data show CDR1 as SQVTM and CDR2 as ANQGSEA. This CDR3 comprises 14 residues. The CDR3 is CSVERDRGYTEAFF. CDR3 coding DNA: TGCAGCGTTGAGAGGGACAGGGGGTACACTGAAGCTTTCTTT.